The 27 T cell receptor beta chains listed next were all sequenced from one sample in a study of spatial heterogeneity in lung cancer. TCRdb reprocessed the 5' RACE reads with MiXCR, giving one entry per CDR3 protein. The sample includes around 120,000 distinct CDR3 sequences, 12% of them seen just once. The time point was: blood at routine non-recurrence follow-up after resection. Tumor, nontumor lung or frozen PBMC supplied whole RNA that was sequenced unsorted. The sequencing here drew on PBMCs, taken at follow-up. The receptors were gathered from a male donor with early-stage non-small cell lung cancer.

This chain links TRBV11-2 with TRBJ2-2, with no clear D. Germline CDR1 reads SGHAT; CDR2 reads FQNNGV. CDR3 length: 16 amino acids. The ends were cut back, 2 bases at V and 4 bases at J, with 14 bases in the middle. The CDR3 sequence is CASSLSRARGTGELFF. The CDR3 DNA follows: TGTGCCAGCAGCTTAAGTCGGGCCCGTGGCACCGGGGAGCTGTTTTTT.

The chain is built from TRBV7-2 and TRBJ2-7; 8 positions match TRBD2. J was trimmed by 2 bases and V by 5 bases; bases with no gene match: 5. The CDR3 spans 14 residues. Looked up from germline, CDR1 is SGHTA and CDR2 is FQGNSA. The CDR3: CASSPGGAPYEQYF. In DNA form, the CDR3 reads TGTGCCAGCAGCCCCGGGGGGGCCCCCTACGAGCAGTACTTC.

This clonotype has ten or more counts. This rearrangement joins TRBV28 to TRBJ1-2; the D is unclear. CDR1 is MDHEN and CDR2 is SYDVKM in the germline V gene. Trimming took off 3 bases at V and 8 bases at J, with 19 bases between the two ends. The CDR3 has 15 amino acids. CDR3 coding DNA: TGTGCCAGCAGTTTGCTGATACAGTCGAATGGGGGCTACACCTTC. Translation gives CASSLLIQSNGGYTF.

This chain links TRBV27 with TRBJ1-2, with TRBD1 matching over 11 bases. The J segment lost 4 bases and the V segment lost 5 bases, leaving 12 bases of the junction unmatched. The CDR3 extends over 17 amino acids. Germline V gene data show CDR1 as MNHEY and CDR2 as SMNVEV (reference sequence). The CDR3 nucleotides are TGTGCCAGCAGTCACCGTGGACAGGGGGCGCGTGGCTATGGCTACACCTTC. Translating gives CASSHRGQGARGYGYTF.

This clonotype was counted ten times or more. This chain links TRBV6-2 or TRBV6-3 with TRBJ2-7, with 11 bases matching TRBD2. Per germline, CDR1 MNHEY and CDR2 SVGEGT. The length of the CDR3 is 18 residues. The V and J ends lost 5 bases and 0 bases, in that order; junction bases with no gene match: 12. The CDR3: CASSAAGLAVPLSYEQYF. The DNA for the CDR3 is TGTGCCAGCAGTGCCGCGGGACTAGCGGTGCCCCTCTCCTACGAGCAGTACTTC.

This clonotype was found many times. This rearrangement joins TRBV14 to TRBJ2-7; D gene ambiguous. The CDR3 extends over 15 amino acids. V lost 1 base and J 2 bases, leaving 12 bases between the germline ends. CDR1 and CDR2 from the germline V gene are SGHDN and FVKESK. The CDR3 sequence: CASSQGEAPAYEQYF. The DNA of the CDR3 is TGTGCCAGCAGCCAAGGCGAGGCCCCGGCCTACGAGCAGTACTTC.

In its sample, this clonotype was seen many times. The J gene is TRBJ1-6, the V gene TRBV10-3, with D possibly TRBD1 on 6 matching bases. The V and J ends lost 2 bases and 6 bases respectively, with 8 bases between them. The germline gives CDR1 ENHRY, CDR2 SYGVKD. This CDR3 contains 14 residues. CDR3 bases: TGTGCCATCAGTGAGGCCAGGGGTAATTCACCCCTCCACTTT. This encodes CAISEARGNSPLHF.

The chain employs TRBV2 and TRBJ2-7, with 9 positions matching TRBD1. CDR1 and CDR2 (germline): SNHLY, FYNNEI. Losses at the gene ends were 5 bases for V and 3 bases for J; bases not matched to a gene: 5. The CDR3 runs to 14 residues. CDR3 sequence reads: CASSSGQGRYEQYF. The CDR3, as DNA: TGTGCCAGCAGTTCGGGACAGGGACGCTACGAGCAGTACTTC.

In this sample, this clonotype turned up a few times. V usage is TRBV11-2 and J usage is TRBJ2-5; tentatively, D is TRBD2 (6 bases). The CDR3 runs 15 residues. CDR1 is SGHAT and CDR2 is FQNNGV in the germline V gene. V lost 6 bases to trimming and J lost 7 bases, with 21 bases between them. DNA for the CDR3: TGTGCCAGCAGTCCACGGGGCGGGGTCGTAGGGACCCAGTACTTC. Translated, it gives CASSPRGGVVGTQYF.

The chain carries TRBV7-2 and TRBJ2-3; a weak D match, TRBD2 (5 bases). The CDR3 extends over 15 amino acids. V was shortened by 5 bases and J by 6 bases, with 18 bases between the two germline ends. Germline V lookup: CDR1 SGHTA, CDR2 FQGNSA. The CDR3, as DNA: TGTGCCAGCAGCCCCGTCCGGGCTAGCCGGGATACGCAGTATTTT. Translated: CASSPVRASRDTQYF.

The table lists this clonotype with many counts. V and J are TRBV28 and TRBJ2-5, with D perhaps matching TRBD1 (6 bases). The germline V and J ends were trimmed by 8 bases and 4 bases, with 17 bases remaining between them. Per germline, CDR1 MDHEN and CDR2 SYDVKM. This CDR3 is 14 amino acids long. The CDR3: CASGEGDLRETQYF. In nucleotides, the CDR3 is TGTGCCAGCGGCGAGGGGGACCTCAGAGAGACCCAGTACTTC.

This clonotype was recorded a few times. The chain combines TRBV18 with TRBJ1-1; D remains ambiguous. Trimming stripped 5 bases from V and 1 base from J, with 11 bases between. The CDR3 totals 14 residues. Germline CDR1 and CDR2: KGHSH and LQKENI. In nucleotides, the CDR3 is TGTGCCAGCTCATCCCCCCCTCCGAACACTGAAGCTTTCTTT. It yields the protein CASSSPPPNTEAFF. The full variable domain, completed using reference TRBV18 and TRBJ1-1, is NAGVMQNPRHLVRRRGQEARLRCSPMKGHSHVYWYRQLPEEGLKFMVYLQKENIIDESGMPKERFSAEFPKEGPSILRIQQVVRGDSAAYFCASSSPPPNTEAFFGQGTRLTVV.

A note on this clonotype: This clone may be a read error of a much larger clone one base away. No conserved phenylalanine or tryptophan is present at the end of the CDR3, so a read error is the likely explanation. This chain uses TRBV5-1 with TRBJ1-1; D remains ambiguous. Germline V lookup: CDR1 SGHRS, CDR2 YFSETQ. Trimming removed 4 bases at V and 1 base at J, with 11 bases between. CDR3 size: 14 residues. The CDR3 coding sequence is TGCGCCAGCAGCCAGGATAATGGGAACACTGAAGCTTTCTTA. It is translated as CASSQDNGNTEAFL.

At least ten counts were recorded for this clonotype. The J gene is TRBJ2-3, the V gene TRBV10-3, with D tentatively TRBD1 or TRBD2 (6 bases each). This CDR3 is built from 16 residues. Trimming cost V 6 bases and J 4 bases, with 20 bases left between them. Germline V gene data show CDR1 as ENHRY and CDR2 as SYGVKD. CDR3 region: CAIRPYGGTGADTQYF. CDR3 in DNA: TGTGCCATCAGGCCCTACGGGGGCACCGGGGCAGATACGCAGTATTTT.

This clonotype occurred a few times. The rearrangement uses TRBV7-2 and TRBJ1-5, with D perhaps matching TRBD1 (5 bases). Germline lookup yields CDR1 SGHTA and CDR2 FQGNSA. This CDR3 region has 12 residues. The germline V and J ends were trimmed by 6 bases and 3 bases, with 6 bases remaining between them. CDR3 in DNA: TGTGCCAGCAGGGGACCCAATCAGCCCCAGCATTTT. It is translated as CASRGPNQPQHF.

In this sample, this clonotype turned up a few times. V gene TRBV7-8 combines with J gene TRBJ1-4, with D hard to call. CDR3 length equals 15 residues. V lost 5 bases, J lost 4 bases, and 14 bases lay in between. Germline CDR1 SGHVS, CDR2 FQNEAQ. The CDR3 is CASSIGGSGNEKLFF. CDR3 coding DNA: TGTGCCAGCAGCATCGGTGGGTCGGGTAATGAAAAACTGTTTTTT.

The chain is built from TRBV6-5 and TRBJ1-1; no clear D. Germline CDR1 MNHEY, CDR2 SVGAGI. The CDR3 covers 15 residues. V lost 0 bases to trimming and J lost 4 bases, with 12 bases between them. The CDR3, as DNA: TGTGCCAGCAGTTACTCCCGGGGTGTGAGCACTGAAGCTTTCTTT. Amino acid sequence: CASSYSRGVSTEAFF.

The sample holds many counts of this clonotype. The rearrangement uses TRBV7-2 and TRBJ2-2; the D gene is possibly TRBD2 (5 bases). Trimming removed 3 bases from V and 6 bases from J, with 14 bases in between. Looked up from germline, CDR1 is SGHTA and CDR2 is FQGNSA. This CDR3 comprises 15 residues. CDR3 loop: CASSFPGLMAGELFF. In DNA, the CDR3 is TGTGCCAGCAGCTTCCCCGGACTTATGGCCGGGGAGCTGTTTTTT.

This clonotype was observed at least ten times. V usage is TRBV9 and J usage is TRBJ1-1; D is unresolved. Trimming took 0 bases from V and 0 from J, leaving 9 bases between them. The CDR3 length is 15 residues. The germline V gene has CDR1 SGDLS and CDR2 YYNGEE. CDR3 sequence (DNA): TGTGCCAGCAGCGTAGATCCGTCGGTGAACACTGAAGCTTTCTTT. Protein sequence: CASSVDPSVNTEAFF.

This clonotype was seen many times. The rearrangement uses TRBV29-1 and TRBJ2-1; perhaps TRBD1 as D (6 bases). CDR3 length: 11 amino acids. Trimming took 7 bases from V and 10 from J, leaving 14 bases between them. The germline V gene encodes CDR1 SQVTM and CDR2 ANQGSEA. CDR3: CSGSEQGEQFF. CDR3 DNA: TGCAGCGGATCAGAACAGGGCGAGCAGTTCTTC.

This clonotype was seen more than once but under ten times. In DNA, the CDR3 is TGTGCCAGCAGTTTGGACAGGGTGCCGAACACTGAAGCTTTCTTT. It is translated as CASSLDRVPNTEAFF. The chain is built from TRBV27 and TRBJ1-1; TRBD1 agrees at 8 bases. V lost 3 bases and J lost 1; bases outside the gene matches: 4. CDR3 length: 15 residues. From germline, CDR1 is MNHEY and CDR2 SMNVEV (reference sequence).

There are many counts of this clonotype. The chain carries TRBV20-1 and TRBJ1-4; TRBD1 is a possible D gene (5 bases). Between the trimmed V and J ends, which lost 0 bases and 8 bases, there was a span of 10 bases. CDR3 length: 13 residues. Germline assignment: CDR1 DFQATT and CDR2 SNEGSKA (reference sequence). The CDR3 coding sequence is TGCAGTGCTAGAGAAGGGGTCAACGAAAAACTGTTTTTT. This translates into CSAREGVNEKLFF.

The chain employs TRBV6-6 and TRBJ2-3; 8 bases map to TRBD2. Germline V gene sequence: CDR1 MNHNY, CDR2 SVGAGI (reference sequence). This CDR3 region has 19 residues. With V trimmed by 7 bases and J by 2 bases, 20 bases remained unmatched. The chain's CDR3 is CASTRLGAAAGVITDTQYF. In DNA form, the CDR3 reads TGTGCCAGCACCCGACTAGGAGCTGCAGCGGGGGTGATCACAGATACGCAGTATTTT.

This clonotype was recorded at least ten times. This rearrangement joins TRBV27 to TRBJ1-6; the D is unclear. Germline values: CDR1 MNHEY, CDR2 SMNVEV (reference sequence). This CDR3 is built from 17 residues. Between the trimmed V and J ends, which lost 0 bases and 7 bases, there was a span of 16 bases. Here the CDR3 DNA reads TGTGCCAGCAGTTTATCCAGGAAAGGATCCGGAAATTCACCCCTCCACTTT. It codes for CASSLSRKGSGNSPLHF.

This clonotype was found many times. The chain recombines TRBV27 with TRBJ2-7; a possible D gene is TRBD2 (6 bases). CDR3 length: 13 amino acids. Germline assignment: CDR1 MNHEY and CDR2 SMNVEV (reference sequence). Trimming left V 2 bases short and J 5 bases short, with 10 bases between. CDR3 residues: CASSLEGGDEQYF. CDR3 nucleotide sequence: TGTGCCAGCAGTTTAGAAGGAGGGGACGAGCAGTACTTC.

This clonotype was counted ten times or more. The V call is TRBV7-2, the J call TRBJ2-5; D tentatively fits TRBD1 or TRBD2 (5 bases each). The V and J ends lost 4 bases and 1 base respectively, with 19 bases between them. In germline, CDR1 is SGHTA, CDR2 FQGNSA. The CDR3 is 17 residues long. Here the CDR3 reads CASSSRRGGRVQETQYF. CDR3 bases: TGTGCCAGCAGCTCCCGACGGGGCGGAAGGGTCCAAGAGACCCAGTACTTC.

The sample holds a few counts of this clonotype. The rearrangement links TRBV4-1 to TRBJ2-7, with 7 positions matching TRBD1. CDR1 is MGHRA and CDR2 is YSYEKL in the germline V gene. With 1 base clipped from V and 3 bases from J, the junction kept 6 bases outside the gene matches. This CDR3 has 15 residues. CDR3 bases: TGCGCCAGCAGCCAAGCTCCAGGACAGGTCTACGAGCAGTACTTC. Translated: CASSQAPGQVYEQYF.